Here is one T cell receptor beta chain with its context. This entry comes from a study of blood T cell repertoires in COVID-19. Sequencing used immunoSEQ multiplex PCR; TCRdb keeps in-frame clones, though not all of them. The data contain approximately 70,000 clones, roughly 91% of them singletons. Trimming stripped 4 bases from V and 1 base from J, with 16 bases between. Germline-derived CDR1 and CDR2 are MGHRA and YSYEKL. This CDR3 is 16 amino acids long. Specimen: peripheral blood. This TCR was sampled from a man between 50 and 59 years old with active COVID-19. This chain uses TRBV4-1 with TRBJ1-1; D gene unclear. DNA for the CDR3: TGCGCCAGCAGCCCCCTGCGGGTAGGGCGGAACACTGAAGCTTTCTTT. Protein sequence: CASSPLRVGRNTEAFF.